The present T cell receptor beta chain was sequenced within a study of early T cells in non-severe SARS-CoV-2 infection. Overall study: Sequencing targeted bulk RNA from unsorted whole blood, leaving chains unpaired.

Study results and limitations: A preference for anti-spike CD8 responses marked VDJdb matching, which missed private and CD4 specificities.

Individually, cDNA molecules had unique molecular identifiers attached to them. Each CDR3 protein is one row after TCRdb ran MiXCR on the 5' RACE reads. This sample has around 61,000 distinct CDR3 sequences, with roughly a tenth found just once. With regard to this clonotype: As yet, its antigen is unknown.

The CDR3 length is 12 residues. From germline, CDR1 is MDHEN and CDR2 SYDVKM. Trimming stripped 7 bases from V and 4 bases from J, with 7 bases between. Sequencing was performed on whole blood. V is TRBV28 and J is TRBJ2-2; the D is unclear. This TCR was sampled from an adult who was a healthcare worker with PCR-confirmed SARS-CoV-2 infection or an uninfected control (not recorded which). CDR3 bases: TGTGCCAGCACTCGACTCACCGGGGAGCTGTTTTTT. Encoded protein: CASTRLTGELFF. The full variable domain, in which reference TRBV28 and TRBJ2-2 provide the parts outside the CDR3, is DVKVTQSSRYLVKRTGEKVFLECVQDMDHENMFWYRQDPGLGLRLIYFSYDVKMKEKGDIPEGYSVSREKKERFSLILESASTNQTSMYLCASTRLTGELFFGEGSRLTVL.